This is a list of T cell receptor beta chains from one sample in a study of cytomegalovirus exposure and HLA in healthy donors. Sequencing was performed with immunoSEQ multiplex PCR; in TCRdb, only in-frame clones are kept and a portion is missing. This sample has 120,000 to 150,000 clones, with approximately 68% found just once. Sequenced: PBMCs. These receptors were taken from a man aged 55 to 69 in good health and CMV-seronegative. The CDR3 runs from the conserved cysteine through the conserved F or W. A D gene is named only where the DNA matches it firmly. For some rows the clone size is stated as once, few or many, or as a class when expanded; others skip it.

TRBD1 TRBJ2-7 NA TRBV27 TGTGCCAGCAGACCCACCGGGACAGTCTCCTACGAGCAGTACTTC CASRPTGTVSYEQYF
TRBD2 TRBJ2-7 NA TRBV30 TGTGCCTGGACCGGGACTAGCGGGAGTTCCTACGAGCAGTACTTC CAWTGTSGSSYEQYF
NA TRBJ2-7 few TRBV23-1 TGCGCCAGCAGTCAATCCGCAGGGGACGAGCAGTACTTC CASSQSAGDEQYF
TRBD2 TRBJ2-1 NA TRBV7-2 TGTGCCAGCAGCTTATTCTCTGAGCCTAGCGGACGATACAATGAGCAGTTCTTC CASSLFSEPSGRYNEQFF
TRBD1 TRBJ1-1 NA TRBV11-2 TGTGCCAGCGGAGACAGGGTGAACACTGAAGCTTTCTTT CASGDRVNTEAFF
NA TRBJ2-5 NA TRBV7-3 TGTGCCAGCAGCCGCTCGGGGGGCATAGAGACCCAGTACTTC CASSRSGGIETQYF
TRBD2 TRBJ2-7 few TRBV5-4 TGTGCCAGCAGCGGAGCGGGAGATAGATACGAGCAGTACTTC CASSGAGDRYEQYF
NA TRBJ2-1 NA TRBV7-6 TGTGCCAGCAGCTTAGTCGGGGGACAGCAGACCAATGAGCAGTTCTTC CASSLVGGQQTNEQFF
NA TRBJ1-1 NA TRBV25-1 TGTGCCAGCAGTGCCCTTGGGCGGGGTGAAGCTTTCTTT CASSALGRGEAFF
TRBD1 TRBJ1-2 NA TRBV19 TGTGCCAGTAGTATTAGGTCGGGGACAGGGGATGGCTACACCTTC CASSIRSGTGDGYTF
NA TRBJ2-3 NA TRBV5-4 TGTGCCAGCAGCTCAAATTTAGGGGGGGATGCAGATACGCAGTATTTT CASSSNLGGDADTQYF
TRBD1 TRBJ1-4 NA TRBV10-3 TGTGCCATCAGTGACCAGGGGGCAACTAATGAAAAACTGTTTTTT CAISDQGATNEKLFF
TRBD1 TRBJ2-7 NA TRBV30 TGTGCCTCGGTCCTCAACAGGGGTACCTCCTACGAGCAGTACTTC CASVLNRGTSYEQYF
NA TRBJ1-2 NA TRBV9 TGTGCCAGCAGCCCATTCTCGGCGGATGGCTACACCTTC CASSPFSADGYTF
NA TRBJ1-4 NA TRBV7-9 TGTGCCAGCAGCTTAGCGGGGGCTGATGGTGAAAAACTGTTTTTT CASSLAGADGEKLFF
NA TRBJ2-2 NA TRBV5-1 TGCGCCAGCAGCTTGGGGCAGTTAAACACCGGGGAGCTGTTTTTT CASSLGQLNTGELFF
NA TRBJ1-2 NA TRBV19 TGTGCCAGCCTACAGGGCTACAAGGGCTATGGCTACACCTTC CASLQGYKGYGYTF
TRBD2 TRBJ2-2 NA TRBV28 TGTGCCAGCAGACTACCGGGACTAGCGCACACCGGGGAGCTGTTTTTT CASRLPGLAHTGELFF
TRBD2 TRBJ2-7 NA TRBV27 TGTGCCAGCAGTTTGGGACTAGCGGGAGGGTCTAGGAGCTCCTACGAGCAGTACTTC CASSLGLAGGSRSSYEQYF
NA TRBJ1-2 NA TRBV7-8 TGTGCCAGCAGCTTAGTGGGAGACCAAAGCTACACCTTC CASSLVGDQSYTF
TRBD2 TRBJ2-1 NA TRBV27 TGTGCCAGCAGTCTACCAACTACTAGCGGGGGGGGGAATGAGCAGTTCTTC CASSLPTTSGGGNEQFF
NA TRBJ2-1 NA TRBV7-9 TGTGCCACCGACCGGGACTTTAATGAGCAGTTCTTC CATDRDFNEQFF
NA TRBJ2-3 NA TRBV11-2 TGTGCCAGCAGCCGAGACACGTTCCCTCCCACGGCCCACAAGGATACGCAGTATTTT CASSRDTFPPTAHKDTQYF
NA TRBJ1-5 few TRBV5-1 TGCGCCAGCAGCTTGACAGGGTATAGCAATCAGCCCCAGCATTTT CASSLTGYSNQPQHF
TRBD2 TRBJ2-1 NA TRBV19 TGTGCCAGTAGTATATCACTAGCGGGAGGCGTCTACAATGAGCAGTTCTTC CASSISLAGGVYNEQFF
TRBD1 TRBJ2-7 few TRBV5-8 TGTGCCAGCAGCTTGGTGGGGACAGGGGGCTACGAGCAGTACTTC CASSLVGTGGYEQYF
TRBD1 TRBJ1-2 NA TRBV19 TGTGCCAGTAGTCCCACGGACAGGCGGCGAGATGGCTACACCTTC CASSPTDRRRDGYTF
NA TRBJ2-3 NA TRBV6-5 TGTGCCAGCAGTTACGACACTCTAATGACAGATACGCAGTATTTT CASSYDTLMTDTQYF
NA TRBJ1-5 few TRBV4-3 TGCGCCAGCAGCCCCACACCTAGCAATCAGCCCCAGCATTTT CASSPTPSNQPQHF
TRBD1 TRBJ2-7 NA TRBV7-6 TGTGCCAGCAGCCGAACCGGGACAGGGCAGGACGAGCAGTACTTC CASSRTGTGQDEQYF
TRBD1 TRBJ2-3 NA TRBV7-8 TGTGCCAGCAGCGAAAGGGACAGGGGATTCACAGATACGCAGTATTTT CASSERDRGFTDTQYF
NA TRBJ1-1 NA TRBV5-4 TGTGCCAGTGGGGGGGGACCGAACACTGAAGCTTTCTTT CASGGGPNTEAFF